This record concerns one T cell receptor (beta chain) sequence. Its specificity is unknown. These data originate in a study of graft-versus-host responses after intestinal transplantation. Study as a whole: All recipients got anti-thymocyte globulin induction, then tacrolimus and steroids for about three years.

Overall study findings and caveats: GvH clone levels peaked in circulation, and this peak was associated with early post-transplant HvG declines.

This CDR3 has 12 amino acids. CDR1 SGHTA and CDR2 FQGNSA come from the germline V gene. V shed 6 bases and J shed 4 bases, with 10 bases lying between them. Clones were sequenced by immunoSEQ multiplex PCR, and TCRdb holds only the in-frame ones, with some missing. The repertoire holds about 86,000 clones, with about 88% as singletons. J is TRBJ2-7 and V is TRBV7-2; D is ambiguous. This TCR derives from a human donor who was the organ donor for an intestinal transplant. The specimen comprised unstimulated CD4+ T cells sorted from spleen or lymph node cells, sampled before transplant. DNA of the CDR3: TGTGCCAGCAGTGTCTCCGAGTACGAGCAGTACTTC. This translates into CASSVSEYEQYF.